A selection of T cell receptor beta chains follows, all from one sample in a study of T cells after yellow fever vaccination. A single record per CDR3 protein comes from TCRdb applying MiXCR to the 5' RACE reads. The sample yields around 600,000 distinct CDR3 sequences, roughly an eighth seen once. Source: PBMCs, taken on the day of the yellow fever booster vaccination. Receptors originate from a man in his thirties or forties who received the YFV17D yellow fever vaccine. Each CDR3 is given with its conserved first and last residue. The order of the fields is J gene, D gene, CDR3 length, V gene, CDR3 protein. The D gene is left open where the match is weak.

TRBJ1-6	TRBD1	13	TRBV20-1	CSVPGTGDSPLHF
TRBJ2-7	TRBD2	15	TRBV7-2	CASSASSGAAYEQYF
TRBJ2-3	TRBD2	16	TRBV3-1	CASSSRLAGVGDTQYF
TRBJ2-3	TRBD2	16	TRBV20-1	CSARGSGTYSTDTQYF
TRBJ1-1	NA	12	TRBV20-1	CSARDPRAEAFF
TRBJ2-1	NA	12	TRBV7-2	CASSSQGGEQFF
TRBJ2-5	TRBD2	14	TRBV6-1	CASRRAGAEETQYF
TRBJ1-1	TRBD1	13	TRBV10-3	CAISKTGDTEAFF
TRBJ1-3	TRBD1	14	TRBV7-2	CASSLTGAGNTIYF
TRBJ2-7	NA	12	TRBV28	CASSLPQDEQYF
TRBJ2-7	NA	13	TRBV20-1	CSARSGHPYEQYF
TRBJ2-1	TRBD2	15	TRBV6-1	CASISWASGSNEQFF
TRBJ1-1	NA	12	TRBV15	CATRGRDPEAFF
TRBJ2-1	NA	14	TRBV9	CASSVESSHNEQFF
TRBJ1-1	TRBD1	12	TRBV12-3/TRBV12-4	CASGQGNTEAFF
TRBJ1-1	TRBD1	14	TRBV2	CASRRGQGTTEAFF
TRBJ2-5	NA	15	TRBV30	CAWSDKGGRGETQYF
TRBJ2-1	TRBD2	14	TRBV5-1	CASSFRGVYNEQFF
TRBJ2-2	TRBD1	14	TRBV20-1	CSVQDRGGPGELFF
TRBJ2-3	NA	15	TRBV15	CATSRVGVAEDTQYF
TRBJ2-2	NA	14	TRBV5-1	CASSLGMAAGELFF
TRBJ1-3	TRBD1	15	TRBV2	CASSDDRVFGNTIYF
TRBJ2-1	NA	14	TRBV7-2	CASSLLLWGYEQFF
TRBJ1-1	NA	16	TRBV6-2/TRBV6-3	CASSYSVEKGGTEAFF
TRBJ2-7	NA	13	TRBV6-6	CATHAVSSYEQYF
TRBJ2-1	NA	14	TRBV5-6	CASSLGWAYNEQFF
TRBJ2-5	NA	13	TRBV20-1	CSVRSGVSRTQYF
TRBJ2-5	TRBD1	14	TRBV20-1	CSASSSQGAQTQYF
TRBJ1-6	TRBD1	15	TRBV25-1	CASSEPGQGNSPLHF
TRBJ2-2	TRBD1	19	TRBV4-1	CASSQVPGGESSGTGELFF
TRBJ2-7	TRBD2	15	TRBV3-1	CASSQDGRGDYEQYF
TRBJ2-5	TRBD2	14	TRBV29-1	CSASGGGLQETQYF
TRBJ2-3	TRBD2	14	TRBV7-2	CASPSGTNTDTQYF
TRBJ2-7	TRBD1	16	TRBV4-3	CASSFSGTGESYEQYF
TRBJ2-2	TRBD2	16	TRBV7-7	CASSPTSGAMTGELFF
TRBJ2-2	TRBD1	13	TRBV24-1	CASRQGASGELFF
TRBJ2-2	NA	16	TRBV18	CASSLHRDILTGELFF
TRBJ2-5	TRBD2	15	TRBV9	CASSVSGGYQETQYF
TRBJ2-5	NA	12	TRBV29-1	CSVERLEETQYF
TRBJ2-3	NA	13	TRBV29-1	CSVTRDSTDTQYF